Sequencing of this TCR beta chain was carried out in a study of cytomegalovirus exposure and HLA in healthy donors. Between the trimmed V and J ends, which lost 3 bases and 1 base, there was a span of 14 bases. Germline-derived CDR1 and CDR2 are LGHNA and YSLEER. CDR3 length: 16 amino acids. Both 60 Vbeta primers and 13 Jbeta primers went into the PCR. Profiled with immunoSEQ multiplex PCR; TCRdb holds only in-frame clones, not every one. This repertoire shows about 81,000 clones, just under 90% found once; its top ten account for about 2.5%. The clonotype was recovered from a man in his late teens or twenties in good health and CMV-seronegative. The genes are TRBV4-3 and TRBJ2-3; possible D gene TRBD2, 6 bases. The sample comprised PBMCs. The CDR3 here is CASSHHSGTRTDTQYF. In DNA form, the CDR3 reads TGCGCCAGCAGCCATCATTCCGGGACTCGCACAGATACGCAGTATTTT.